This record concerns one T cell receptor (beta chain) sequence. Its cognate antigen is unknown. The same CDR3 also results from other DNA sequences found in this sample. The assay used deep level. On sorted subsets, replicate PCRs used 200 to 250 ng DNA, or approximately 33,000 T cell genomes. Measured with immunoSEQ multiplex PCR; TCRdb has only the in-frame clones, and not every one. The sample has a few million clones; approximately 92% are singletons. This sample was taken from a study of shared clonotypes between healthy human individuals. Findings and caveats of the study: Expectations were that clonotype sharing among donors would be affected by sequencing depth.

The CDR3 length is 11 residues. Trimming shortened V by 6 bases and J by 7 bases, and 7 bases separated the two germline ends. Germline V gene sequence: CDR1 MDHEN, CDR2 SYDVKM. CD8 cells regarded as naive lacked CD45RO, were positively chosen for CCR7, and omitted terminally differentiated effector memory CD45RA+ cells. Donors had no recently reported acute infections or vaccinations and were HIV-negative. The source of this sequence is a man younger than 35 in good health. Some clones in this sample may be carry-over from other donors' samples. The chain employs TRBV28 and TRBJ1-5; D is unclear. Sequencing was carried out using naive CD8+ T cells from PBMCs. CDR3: CASSLGQPQHF. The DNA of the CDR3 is TGTGCCAGCAGCCTAGGACAGCCCCAGCATTTT.